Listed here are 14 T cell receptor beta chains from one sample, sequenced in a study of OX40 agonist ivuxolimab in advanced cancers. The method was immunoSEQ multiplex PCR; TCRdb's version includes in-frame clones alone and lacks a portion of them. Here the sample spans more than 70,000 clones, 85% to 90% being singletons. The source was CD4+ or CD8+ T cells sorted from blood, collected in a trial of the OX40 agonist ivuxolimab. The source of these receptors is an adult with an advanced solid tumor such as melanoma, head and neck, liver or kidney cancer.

Written as DNA, the CDR3 is TGTGCCAGCAGCAGTCTCGGCGCCTTGACCTACGAGCAGTACTTC. Amino acids: CASSSLGALTYEQYF. V and J are TRBV2 and TRBJ2-7; D remains unclear. The V end lost 6 bases, the J end lost 2 bases, and 17 bases lay between the germline ends. The CDR3 has 15 amino acids. Germline loops: CDR1 SNHLY, CDR2 FYNNEI.

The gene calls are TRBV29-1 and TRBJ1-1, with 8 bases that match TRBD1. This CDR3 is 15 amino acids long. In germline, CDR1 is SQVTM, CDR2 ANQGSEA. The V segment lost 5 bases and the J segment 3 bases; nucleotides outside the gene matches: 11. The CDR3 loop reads CSVPKAGGGYTEAFF. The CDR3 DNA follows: TGCAGCGTTCCAAAAGCAGGGGGCGGGTACACTGAAGCTTTCTTT.

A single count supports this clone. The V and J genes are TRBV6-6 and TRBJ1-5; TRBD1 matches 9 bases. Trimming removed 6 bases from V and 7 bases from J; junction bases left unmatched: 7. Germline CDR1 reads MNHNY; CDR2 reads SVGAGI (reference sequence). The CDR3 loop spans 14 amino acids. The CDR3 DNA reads TGTGCCAGCAGGGAACAGGGGGCAAGACAGCCCCAGCATTTT. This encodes CASREQGARQPQHF.

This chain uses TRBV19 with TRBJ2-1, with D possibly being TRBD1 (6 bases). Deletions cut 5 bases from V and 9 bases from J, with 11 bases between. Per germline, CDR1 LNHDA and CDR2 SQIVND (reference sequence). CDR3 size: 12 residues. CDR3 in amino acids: CASSPGQLEQFF. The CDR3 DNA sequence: TGTGCCAGTAGTCCCGGACAGCTTGAGCAGTTCTTC.

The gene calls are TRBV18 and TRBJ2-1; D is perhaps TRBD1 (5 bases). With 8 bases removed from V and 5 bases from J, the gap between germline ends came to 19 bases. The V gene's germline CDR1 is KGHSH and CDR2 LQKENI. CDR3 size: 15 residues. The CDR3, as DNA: TGTGCCAGCCACCCCCGGGCAGGGATCAACAATGAGCAGTTCTTC. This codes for CASHPRAGINNEQFF.

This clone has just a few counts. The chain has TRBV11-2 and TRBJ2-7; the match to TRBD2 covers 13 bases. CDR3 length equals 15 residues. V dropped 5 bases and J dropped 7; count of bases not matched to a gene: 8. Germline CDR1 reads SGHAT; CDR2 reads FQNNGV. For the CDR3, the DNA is TGTGCCAGCAGCCCCGGACTAGCGGGAGTTCAAGAGCAGTACTTC. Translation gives CASSPGLAGVQEQYF.

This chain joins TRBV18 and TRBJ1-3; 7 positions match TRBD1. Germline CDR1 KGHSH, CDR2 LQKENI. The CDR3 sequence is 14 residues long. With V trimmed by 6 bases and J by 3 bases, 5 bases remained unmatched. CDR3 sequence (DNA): TGTGCCAGCTCCCTTGGACAGGATGGAAACACCATATATTTT. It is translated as CASSLGQDGNTIYF.

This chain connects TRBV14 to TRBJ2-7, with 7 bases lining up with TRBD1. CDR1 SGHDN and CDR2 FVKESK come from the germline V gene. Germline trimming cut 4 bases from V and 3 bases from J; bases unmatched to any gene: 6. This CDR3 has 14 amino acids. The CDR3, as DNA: TGTGCCAGCAGCCGACAGGGAAGGGGCTACGAGCAGTACTTC. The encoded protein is CASSRQGRGYEQYF.

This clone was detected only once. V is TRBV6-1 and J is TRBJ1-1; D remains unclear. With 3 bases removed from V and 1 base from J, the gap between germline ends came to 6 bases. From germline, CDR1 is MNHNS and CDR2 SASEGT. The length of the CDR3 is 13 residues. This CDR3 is CASSDSGNTEAFF. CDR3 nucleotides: TGTGCCAGCAGTGATTCAGGGAACACTGAAGCTTTCTTT.

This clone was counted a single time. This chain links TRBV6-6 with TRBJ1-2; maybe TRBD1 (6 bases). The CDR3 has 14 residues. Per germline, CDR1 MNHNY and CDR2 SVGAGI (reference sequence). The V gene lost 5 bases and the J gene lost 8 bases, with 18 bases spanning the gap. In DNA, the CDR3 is TGTGCCAGCAGTGGGACATCGCCGGCGAGAGGCTACACCTTC. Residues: CASSGTSPARGYTF.

CDR3 residues: CASRRDRAAGEQPQHF. The DNA for the CDR3 is TGTGCCAGCCGCCGGGACAGGGCTGCGGGTGAGCAGCCCCAGCATTTT. V is TRBV5-8 and J is TRBJ1-5, with 9 bases lining up with TRBD1. This CDR3 region has 16 residues. J lost 7 bases, V lost 7 bases, and 15 bases had no gene match. Per the germline V gene, CDR1 is SGHTS and CDR2 is YDEGEE.

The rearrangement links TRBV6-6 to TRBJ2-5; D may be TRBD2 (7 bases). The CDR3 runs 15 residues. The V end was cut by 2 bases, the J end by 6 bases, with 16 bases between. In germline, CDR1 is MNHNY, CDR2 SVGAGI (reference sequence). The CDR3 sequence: CASSYVRGQGKTQYF. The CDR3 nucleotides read TGTGCCAGCAGTTACGTGCGGGGGCAAGGGAAGACCCAGTACTTC.

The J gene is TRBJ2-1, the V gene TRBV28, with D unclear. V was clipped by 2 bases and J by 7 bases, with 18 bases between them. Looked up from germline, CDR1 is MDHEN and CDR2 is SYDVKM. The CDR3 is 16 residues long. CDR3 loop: CASSLVTGSIRNEQFF. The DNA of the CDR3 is TGTGCCAGCAGTTTAGTTACGGGCAGCATAAGGAATGAGCAGTTCTTC.

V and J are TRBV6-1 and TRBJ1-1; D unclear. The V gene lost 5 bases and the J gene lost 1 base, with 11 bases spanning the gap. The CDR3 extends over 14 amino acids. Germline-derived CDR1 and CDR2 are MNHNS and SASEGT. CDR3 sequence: CASSPRTENTEAFF. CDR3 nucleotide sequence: TGTGCCAGCAGTCCCCGGACGGAGAACACTGAAGCTTTCTTT.